This TCR beta chain emerged from a study of neurological immune-mediated disorders. For the study at large: Within the group of 34 multiple sclerosis patients, around 30 were relapsing-remitting, while 3 were secondary progressive. General study points: HTLV-1-associated myelopathy displayed the greatest TCR clonal expansion, and multiple sclerosis exhibited the smallest, lower than that of healthy controls. None of the CDR3 amino acid sequences found in expanded clones was shared across subjects. This suggests that the TCR-beta repertoires were private in all groups.

V was trimmed by 4 bases and J by 3 bases, leaving 18 bases between them. There are 16 residues in the CDR3. Germline-derived CDR1 and CDR2 are SGHAT and FQNNGV. cDNA synthesis was performed by 5'RACE with 10-nucleotide random UMIs. TCRdb ran MiXCR on the 5' RACE reads and lists one entry per CDR3 protein. Among just under 60,000 distinct CDR3 sequences, about 2.5% were seen once, and the ten largest hold around 2.8%. This clonotype was counted ten times or more. Its antigen is undetermined. Sequencing input: PBMCs. This TCR was sampled from a man aged 50-60 years with multiple sclerosis. This chain uses TRBV11-2 with TRBJ2-5; D possibly corresponds to TRBD2 (6 bases). The CDR3 nucleotides are TGTGCCAGCAGCTACCCGGGGCGGGGAGTTGAAGAGACCCAGTACTTC. Its protein product is CASSYPGRGVEETQYF.